This passage covers 20 T cell receptor beta chains from one sample sequenced in a study of blood T cell repertoires in COVID-19. The data were produced by immunoSEQ multiplex PCR, yet TCRdb's version contains in-frame clones alone and is incomplete. The sample has 120,000 or so clones, approximately 80% seen once. Sequencing was done on a sample of peripheral blood. These receptors all stem from an older woman with acute or convalescent COVID-19.

This sequence joins TRBV19 and TRBJ1-6; tentative D call: TRBD1 (6 bases). V shed 5 bases and J shed 10 bases, with 18 bases lying between them. Per the germline V gene, CDR1 is LNHDA and CDR2 is SQIVND (reference sequence). The CDR3 totals 15 residues. For the CDR3, the DNA is TGTGCCAGTAGTTCGGCGGGGGCTTCTGGATCACCCCTCCACTTT. It codes for CASSSAGASGSPLHF. Variable domain in full (rest from reference TRBV19 and TRBJ1-6): DGGITQSPKYLFRKEGQNVTLSCEQNLNHDAMYWYRQDPGQGLRLIYYSQIVNDFQKGDIAEGYSVSREKKESFPLTVTSAQKNPTAFYLCASSSAGASGSPLHFGNGTRLTVT.

V gene TRBV9 combines with J gene TRBJ1-6, with TRBD1 as a possible D gene (5 bases). The V end lost 4 bases, the J end lost 0 bases, and 14 bases lay between the germline ends. CDR1 is SGDLS, CDR2 YYNGEE, per germline. This CDR3 is built from 17 residues. For the CDR3, the DNA is TGTGCCAGCAGCCGTTATACAGGCGTCTCCTATAATTCACCCCTCCACTTT. Its protein product is CASSRYTGVSYNSPLHF.

V gene TRBV4-3 combines with J gene TRBJ1-3, with D possibly matching TRBD1 (5 bases). Trimming removed 0 bases from V and 2 bases from J, with 8 bases in between. The germline V gene has CDR1 LGHNA and CDR2 YSLEER. The CDR3 runs 15 residues. The CDR3 reads CASSQDAGPGNTIYF. CDR3 coding DNA: TGCGCCAGCAGCCAAGATGCGGGACCTGGAAACACCATATATTTT.

V usage is TRBV4-3 and J usage is TRBJ2-5; tentative D call: TRBD2 (5 bases). The V and J ends lost 0 bases and 1 base respectively, with 12 bases between them. Germline V lookup: CDR1 LGHNA, CDR2 YSLEER. CDR3 size: 16 residues. Here the CDR3 reads CASSQDKLGLQETQYF. DNA for the CDR3: TGCGCCAGCAGCCAAGACAAACTAGGGCTCCAAGAGACCCAGTACTTC.

The rearrangement uses TRBV4-3 and TRBJ1-2; D is unclear. CDR1 is LGHNA, CDR2 YSLEER, per germline. The length of the CDR3 is 16 residues. Trimming shortened V by 0 bases and J by 2 bases, and 13 bases separated the two germline ends. The CDR3 protein is CASSQDTSPRNYGYTF. In DNA form, the CDR3 reads TGCGCCAGCAGCCAAGATACATCCCCCAGGAACTATGGCTACACCTTC.

The V gene is TRBV19, the J gene TRBJ1-4; the D gene is possibly TRBD1 (6 bases). Trimming cost V 5 bases and J 8 bases, with 18 bases left between them. The germline V gene encodes CDR1 LNHDA and CDR2 SQIVND (reference sequence). The CDR3 spans 15 residues. The CDR3 DNA sequence: TGTGCCAGTAGTCCCACAGGGTCGAGAAACGAAAAACTGTTTTTT. This gives the protein CASSPTGSRNEKLFF.

This clone appeared once. The chain is built from TRBV6-5 and TRBJ1-1; TRBD1 is a possible D gene (6 bases). Per the germline V gene, CDR1 is MNHEY and CDR2 is SVGAGI. This CDR3 has 16 amino acids. The V end was cut by 2 bases, the J end by 1 base, with 14 bases between. The CDR3 sequence: CASSYDTGWGNTEAFF. CDR3 bases: TGTGCCAGCAGTTACGATACAGGGTGGGGGAACACTGAAGCTTTCTTT.

The genes are TRBV11-3 and TRBJ2-5; no clear D gene. Trimming shortened V by 5 bases and J by 3 bases, and 7 bases separated the two germline ends. Germline V gene lookup returns CDR1 SGHNT and CDR2 YENEEA. The CDR3 totals 12 residues. The DNA for the CDR3 is TGTGCCAGCAGCCCACTGGAAGAGACCCAGTACTTC. It is translated as CASSPLEETQYF.

The chain combines TRBV4-2 with TRBJ1-5, with unresolved D. Germline CDR1 and CDR2: LGHNA and YNFKEQ. This CDR3 is 16 amino acids long. Between the trimmed V and J ends, which lost 1 base and 0 bases, there was a span of 10 bases. CDR3 protein: CASSQVAEVSNQPQHF. The CDR3 bases are TGTGCCAGCAGCCAAGTTGCGGAGGTTAGCAATCAGCCCCAGCATTTT.

This sequence joins TRBV18 and TRBJ2-5, with D perhaps TRBD2 (5 bases). V was pared by 3 bases and J by 5 bases, with 13 bases between. Germline CDR1 reads KGHSH; CDR2 reads LQKENI. This CDR3 has 14 amino acids. The CDR3 bases are TGTGCCAGCTCACCTTTTACACGAGGGGAGACCCAGTACTTC. Protein product: CASSPFTRGETQYF.

As concerns this clone: Sequence at one end of the junction differs from germline and may be a read error. The J gene is TRBJ1-2, the V gene TRBV5-4; D is unresolved. Germline-derived CDR1 and CDR2 are SGHNT and YYREEE (reference sequence). CDR3 length: 14 residues. CDR3 protein: CASTLDYLNYGYTF. Here the CDR3 DNA reads TGTGCCAGCACCTTGGATTATCTTAACTATGGCTACACCTTC.

The rearrangement uses TRBV30 and TRBJ1-2; D is unresolved. CDR3 length equals 16 residues. V gave up 4 bases and J gave up 5 bases, with 23 bases separating them. Per the germline V gene, CDR1 is GTSNPN and CDR2 is SVGIG (reference sequence). The CDR3 DNA reads TGTGCCTGGAAACGGACTTGGAGCCCTTCGAGTTATGGCTACACCTTC. This gives the protein CAWKRTWSPSSYGYTF.

The chain carries TRBV3-1 (or the pseudogene TRBV3-2) and TRBJ1-2, with D possibly TRBD1 on 5 matching bases. Trimming cost V 2 bases and J 7 bases, with 17 bases left between them. CDR3 size: 15 residues. Germline lookup yields CDR1 LGHDT and CDR2 YNNKEL (reference sequence). Written as DNA, the CDR3 is TGTGCCAGCAGCCAAACTGTCAGGGTGGTAGGTGGCTACACCTTC. It specifies CASSQTVRVVGGYTF.

Written as DNA, the CDR3 is TGCGCCAGCAGCTTTAAACAGGGGAAGAACACTGAAGCTTTCTTT. Translated, it gives CASSFKQGKNTEAFF. The chain carries TRBV5-1 and TRBJ1-1; 7 bases match TRBD1. In germline, CDR1 is SGHRS, CDR2 YFSETQ. J gave up 1 base and V 2 bases, and 5 bases lay outside the gene matches. The CDR3 covers 15 residues.

This chain joins TRBV5-1 and TRBJ2-1; no firm D call. Trimming left V 2 bases short and J 2 bases short, with 14 bases between. The germline CDR1 and CDR2 sequences are SGHRS and YFSETQ. The CDR3 consists of 16 residues. The CDR3 is CASSFRPRNAYNEQFF. The CDR3 bases are TGCGCCAGCAGCTTTAGGCCGCGGAATGCCTACAATGAGCAGTTCTTC.

CDR3 DNA sequence: TGTGCCAGCAGCCCTACAGGGCAGGGATTCACCGGGGAGCTGTTTTTT. Its translation: CASSPTGQGFTGELFF. This rearrangement joins TRBV6-2 or TRBV6-3 to TRBJ2-2; D possibly corresponds to TRBD1 (6 bases). CDR1 and CDR2 (germline): MNHEY, SVGEGT. This CDR3 contains 16 residues. Trimming cost V 6 bases and J 4 bases, with 18 bases left between them.

CDR3 coding DNA: TGTGCCAGCAGTCTTTCGGGGGACTCCTACGAGCAGTACTTC. It is translated as CASSLSGDSYEQYF. V and J are TRBV2 and TRBJ2-7; D might be TRBD2 (6 bases). Germline CDR1 and CDR2: SNHLY and FYNNEI. Between the trimmed V and J ends, which lost 5 bases and 0 bases, there was a span of 11 bases. This CDR3 has 14 residues.

In its sample, this clone was seen a few times. The chain has TRBV7-9 and TRBJ1-2; TRBD1 is a possible D gene (5 bases). Germline CDR1 SEHNR, CDR2 FQNEAQ (reference sequence). Deletions cut 1 base from V and 6 bases from J, with 12 bases between. The CDR3 is 14 residues long. The DNA of the CDR3 is TGTGCCAGCAGCTTAGGGGGCCTTGAGAATGGCTACACCTTC. Translation gives CASSLGGLENGYTF. Filled out from reference TRBV7-9 and TRBJ1-2, the complete variable domain reads DTGVSQNPRHKITKRGQNVTFRCDPISEHNRLYWYRQTLGQGPEFLTYFQNEAQLEKSRLLSDRFSAERPKGSFSTLEIQRTEQGDSAMYLCASSLGGLENGYTFGSGTRLTVV.

This clone has a handful of counts. This chain joins TRBV4-1 and TRBJ2-7, with D perhaps TRBD1 (5 bases). Germline V gives CDR1 MGHRA, CDR2 YSYEKL. The CDR3 is made up of 14 amino acids. V was trimmed by 4 bases and J by 0 bases, leaving 10 bases between them. The CDR3 spells CASSPTEPSYEQYF. For the CDR3, the DNA is TGCGCCAGCAGCCCGACAGAGCCCTCCTACGAGCAGTACTTC.

CDR3 loop: CASSFSSGALKETQYF. The CDR3 region has the DNA TGTGCCAGCAGCTTCAGTTCAGGGGCACTAAAAGAGACCCAGTACTTC. The rearrangement joins TRBV11-2 to TRBJ2-5, with a weak D call TRBD1 (6 bases). The V end was cut by 3 bases, the J end by 3 bases, with 17 bases between. Germline V gene sequence: CDR1 SGHAT, CDR2 FQNNGV. This CDR3 region has 16 residues.